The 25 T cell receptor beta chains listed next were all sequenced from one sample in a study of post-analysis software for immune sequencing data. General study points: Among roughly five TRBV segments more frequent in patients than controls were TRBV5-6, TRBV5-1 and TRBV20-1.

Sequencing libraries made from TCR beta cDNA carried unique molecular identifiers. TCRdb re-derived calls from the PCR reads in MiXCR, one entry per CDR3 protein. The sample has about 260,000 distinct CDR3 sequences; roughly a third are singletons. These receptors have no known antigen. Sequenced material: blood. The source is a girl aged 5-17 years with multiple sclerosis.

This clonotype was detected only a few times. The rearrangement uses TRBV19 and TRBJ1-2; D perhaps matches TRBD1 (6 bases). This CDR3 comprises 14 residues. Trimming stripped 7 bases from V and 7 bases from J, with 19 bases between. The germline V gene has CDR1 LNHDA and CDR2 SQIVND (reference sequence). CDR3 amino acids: CASNTQQGTSGYTF. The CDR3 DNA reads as TGTGCCAGTAACACGCAACAGGGAACCTCTGGCTACACCTTC. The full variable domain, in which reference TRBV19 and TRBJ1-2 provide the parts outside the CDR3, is DGGITQSPKYLFRKEGQNVTLSCEQNLNHDAMYWYRQDPGQGLRLIYYSQIVNDFQKGDIAEGYSVSREKKESFPLTVTSAQKNPTAFYLCASNTQQGTSGYTFGSGTRLTVV.

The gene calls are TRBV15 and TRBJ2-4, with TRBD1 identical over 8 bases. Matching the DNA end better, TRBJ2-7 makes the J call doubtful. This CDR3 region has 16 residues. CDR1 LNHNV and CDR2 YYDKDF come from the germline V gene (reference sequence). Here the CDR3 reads CATSRGLPGQALEQYF. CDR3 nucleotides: TGTGCCACCAGCAGAGGTCTCCCGGGACAGGCCCTCGAGCAGTACTTC.

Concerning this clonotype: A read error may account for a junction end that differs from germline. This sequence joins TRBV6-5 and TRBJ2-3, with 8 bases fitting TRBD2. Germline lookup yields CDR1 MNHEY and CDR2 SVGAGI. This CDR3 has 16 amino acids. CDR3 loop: CANSRSRTGGTDTQYF. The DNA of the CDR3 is TGTGCCAACAGTCGTTCTAGGACGGGAGGGACAGATACGCAGTATTTT.

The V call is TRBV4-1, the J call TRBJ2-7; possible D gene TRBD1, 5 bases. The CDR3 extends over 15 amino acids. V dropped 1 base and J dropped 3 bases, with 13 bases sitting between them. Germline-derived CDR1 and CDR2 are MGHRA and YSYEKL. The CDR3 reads CASSQVSQGSYEQYF. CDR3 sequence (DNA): TGCGCCAGCAGCCAAGTTTCGCAGGGAAGCTACGAGCAGTACTTC.

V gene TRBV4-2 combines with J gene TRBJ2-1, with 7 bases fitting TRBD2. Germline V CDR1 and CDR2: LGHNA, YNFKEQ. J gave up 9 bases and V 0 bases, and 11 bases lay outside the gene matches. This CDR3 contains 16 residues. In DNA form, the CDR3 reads TGTGCCAGCAGCCAAGAGGAGAGGGAGGGCCATGGTGAGCAGTTCTTC. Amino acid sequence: CASSQEEREGHGEQFF.

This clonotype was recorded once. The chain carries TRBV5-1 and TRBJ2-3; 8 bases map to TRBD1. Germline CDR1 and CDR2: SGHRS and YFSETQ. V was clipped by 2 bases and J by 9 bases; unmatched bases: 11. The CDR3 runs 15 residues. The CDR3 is CASSFYGTGRITQYF. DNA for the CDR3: TGCGCCAGCAGCTTCTACGGGACAGGAAGAATCACGCAGTATTTT.

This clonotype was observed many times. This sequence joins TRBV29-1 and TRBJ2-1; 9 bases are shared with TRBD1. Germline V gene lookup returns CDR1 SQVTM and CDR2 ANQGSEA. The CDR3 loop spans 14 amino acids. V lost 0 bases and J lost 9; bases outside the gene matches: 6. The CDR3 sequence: CSVEDGRTGVEQFF. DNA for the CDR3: TGCAGCGTTGAAGACGGTCGGACAGGGGTTGAGCAGTTCTTC.

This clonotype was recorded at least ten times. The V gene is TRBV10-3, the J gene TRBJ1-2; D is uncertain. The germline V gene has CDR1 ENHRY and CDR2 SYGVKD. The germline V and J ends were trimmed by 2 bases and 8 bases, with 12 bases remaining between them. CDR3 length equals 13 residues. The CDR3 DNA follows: TGTGCCATCAGTGAGCCGTACCCGGGAGGCTACACCTTC. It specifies CAISEPYPGGYTF.

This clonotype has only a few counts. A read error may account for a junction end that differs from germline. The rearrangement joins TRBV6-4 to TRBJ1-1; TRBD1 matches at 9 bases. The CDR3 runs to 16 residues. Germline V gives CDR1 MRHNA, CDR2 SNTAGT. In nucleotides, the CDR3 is TGCGCCAGCAGTGAAGAGCGGACAGGGGATTTCACTGAAGCTTTCTTT. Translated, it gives CASSEERTGDFTEAFF.

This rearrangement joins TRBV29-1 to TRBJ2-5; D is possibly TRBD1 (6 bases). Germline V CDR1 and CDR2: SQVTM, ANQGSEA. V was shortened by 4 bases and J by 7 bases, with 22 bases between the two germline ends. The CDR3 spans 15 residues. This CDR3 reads CSVGPGTTTRGTQYF. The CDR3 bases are TGCAGCGTTGGACCCGGGACAACTACAAGAGGGACCCAGTACTTC.

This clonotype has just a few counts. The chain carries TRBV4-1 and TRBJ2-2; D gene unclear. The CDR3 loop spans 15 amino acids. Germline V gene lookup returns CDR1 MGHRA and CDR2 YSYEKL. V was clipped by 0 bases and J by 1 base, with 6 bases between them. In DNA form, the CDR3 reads TGCGCCAGCAGCCAAGATCCGCAGAACACCGGGGAGCTGTTTTTT. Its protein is CASSQDPQNTGELFF.

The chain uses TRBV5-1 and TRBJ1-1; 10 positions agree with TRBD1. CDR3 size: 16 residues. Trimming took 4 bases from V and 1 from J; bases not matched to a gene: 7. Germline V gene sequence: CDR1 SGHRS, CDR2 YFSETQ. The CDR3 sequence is CASSMGQGKANTEAFF. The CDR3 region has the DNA TGCGCCAGCAGCATGGGACAGGGGAAGGCGAACACTGAAGCTTTCTTT.

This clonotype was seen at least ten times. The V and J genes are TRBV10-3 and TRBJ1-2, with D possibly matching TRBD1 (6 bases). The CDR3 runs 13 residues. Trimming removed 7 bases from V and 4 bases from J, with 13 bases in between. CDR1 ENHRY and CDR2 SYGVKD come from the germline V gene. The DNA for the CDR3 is TGTGCCATCATGGCAGGACAGCCCTATGGCTACACCTTC. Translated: CAIMAGQPYGYTF.

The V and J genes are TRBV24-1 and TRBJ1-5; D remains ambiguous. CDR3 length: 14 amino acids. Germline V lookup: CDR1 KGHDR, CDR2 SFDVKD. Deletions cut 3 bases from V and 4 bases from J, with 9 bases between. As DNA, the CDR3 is TGTGCCACCAGTGATGGTTCAGTAAATCAGCCCCAGCATTTT. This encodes CATSDGSVNQPQHF.

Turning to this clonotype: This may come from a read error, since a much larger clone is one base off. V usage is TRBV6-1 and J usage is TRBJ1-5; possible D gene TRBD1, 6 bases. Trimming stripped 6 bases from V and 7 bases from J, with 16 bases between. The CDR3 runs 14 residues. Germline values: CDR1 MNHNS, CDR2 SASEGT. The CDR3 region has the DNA TGTGCCAGCAGGGATTCCGGGGGCGGCCAGCCCCAGCATTTT. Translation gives CASRDSGGGQPQHF.

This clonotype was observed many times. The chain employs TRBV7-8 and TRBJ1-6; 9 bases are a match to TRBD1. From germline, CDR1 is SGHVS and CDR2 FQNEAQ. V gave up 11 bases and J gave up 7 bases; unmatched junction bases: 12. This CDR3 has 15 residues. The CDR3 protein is CASGSGGQGNSPLHF. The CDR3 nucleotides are TGTGCCTCGGGGAGTGGGGGACAGGGAAATTCACCCCTCCACTTT.

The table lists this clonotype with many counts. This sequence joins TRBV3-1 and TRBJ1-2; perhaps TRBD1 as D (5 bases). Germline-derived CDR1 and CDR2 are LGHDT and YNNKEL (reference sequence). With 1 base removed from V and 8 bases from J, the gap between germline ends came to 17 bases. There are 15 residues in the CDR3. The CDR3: CASSQGPRRGRGYTF. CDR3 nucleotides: TGTGCCAGCAGCCAAGGGCCCCGTCGGGGGAGGGGCTACACCTTC. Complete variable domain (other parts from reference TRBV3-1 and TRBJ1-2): DTAVSQTPKYLVTQMGNDKSIKCEQNLGHDTMYWYKQDSKKFLKIMFSYNNKELIINETVPNRFSPKSPDKAHLNLHINSLELGDSAVYFCASSQGPRRGRGYTFGSGTRLTVV.

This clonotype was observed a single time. The CDR3 sequence is CASSLMRSERRETQYF. The CDR3 DNA reads TGTGCCAGCAGCTTAATGAGGAGCGAGCGTAGAGAGACCCAGTACTTC. The chain couples TRBV7-3 to TRBJ2-7; D unclear. The J call is doubtful: the DNA matches TRBJ2-5 better. The CDR3 consists of 16 residues. Germline CDR1 and CDR2: SGHTA and FQGTGA.

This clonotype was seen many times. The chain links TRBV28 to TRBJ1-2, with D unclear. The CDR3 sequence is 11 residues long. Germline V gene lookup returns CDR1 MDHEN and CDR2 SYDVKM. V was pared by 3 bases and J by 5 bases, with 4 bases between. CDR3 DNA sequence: TGTGCCAGCAGTTTCGGGTATGGCTACACCTTC. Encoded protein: CASSFGYGYTF.

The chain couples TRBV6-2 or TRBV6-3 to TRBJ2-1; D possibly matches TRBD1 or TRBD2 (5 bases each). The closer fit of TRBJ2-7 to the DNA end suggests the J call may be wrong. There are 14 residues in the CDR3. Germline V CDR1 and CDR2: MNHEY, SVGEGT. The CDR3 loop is CASSVRDGYNEQYF. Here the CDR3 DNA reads TGTGCCAGCAGCGTCCGGGACGGCTACAATGAGCAGTACTTC.

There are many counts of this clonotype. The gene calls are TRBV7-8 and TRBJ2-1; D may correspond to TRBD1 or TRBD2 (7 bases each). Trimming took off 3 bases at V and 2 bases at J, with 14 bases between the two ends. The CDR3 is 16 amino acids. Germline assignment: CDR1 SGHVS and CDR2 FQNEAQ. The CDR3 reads CASSLGGDSPYNEQFF. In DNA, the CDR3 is TGTGCCAGCAGCTTGGGGGGGGACAGCCCCTACAATGAGCAGTTCTTC.

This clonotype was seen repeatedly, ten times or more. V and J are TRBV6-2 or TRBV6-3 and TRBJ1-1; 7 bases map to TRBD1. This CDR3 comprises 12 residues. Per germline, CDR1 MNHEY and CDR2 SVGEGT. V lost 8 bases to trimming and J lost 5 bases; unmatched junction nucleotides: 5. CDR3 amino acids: CASDRDGTEAFF. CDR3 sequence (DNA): TGTGCCAGCGACAGGGATGGGACTGAAGCTTTCTTT.

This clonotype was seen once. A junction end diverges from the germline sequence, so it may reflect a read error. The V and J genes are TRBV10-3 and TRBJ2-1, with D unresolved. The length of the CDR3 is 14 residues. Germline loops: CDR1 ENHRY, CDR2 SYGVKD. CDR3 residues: CAISEPGLGDEHFF. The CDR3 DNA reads TGTGCCATCAGTGAGCCTGGGTTGGGCGATGAGCATTTCTTC.

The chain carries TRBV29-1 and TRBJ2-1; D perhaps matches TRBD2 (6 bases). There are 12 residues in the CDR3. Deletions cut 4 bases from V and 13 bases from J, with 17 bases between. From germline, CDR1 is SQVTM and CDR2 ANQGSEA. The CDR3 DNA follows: TGCAGCGTTGGACTAGTGGAAGAGAGCCAGTTCTTC. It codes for CSVGLVEESQFF.

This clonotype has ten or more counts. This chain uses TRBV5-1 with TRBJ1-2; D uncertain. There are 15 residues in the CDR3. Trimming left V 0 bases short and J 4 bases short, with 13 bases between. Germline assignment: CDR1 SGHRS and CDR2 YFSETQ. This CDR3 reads CASSLEGTVAYGYTF. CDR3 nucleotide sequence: TGCGCCAGCAGCTTGGAGGGCACAGTCGCCTATGGCTACACCTTC.